The TCR beta chain described here comes from a study of CD8 T cells in ankylosing spondylitis. Turning to this clonotype: Its target is unknown.

Study-level points and caveats: Disease-associated clones were reportedly significantly overrepresented in matched ankylosing spondylitis synovial fluid. Earlier reports found some motif variants in synovial fluid and blood in reactive arthritis. Blood of patients with ankylosing spondylitis appeared to be characterized by a TCR beta motif of several highly homologous variants. The authors found the disease-linked clones to be CD8+ and relatively rare in peripheral blood.

Library preparation for TCR beta used quantitative 5'-RACE with molecular barcodes. One entry per CDR3 protein, called by TCRdb with MiXCR from the 5' RACE reads. The table includes fewer than 750,000 distinct CDR3 sequences, roughly 20% detected once. The V gene lost 3 bases and the J gene lost 0 bases, with 5 bases spanning the gap. CDR1 is WNHNN, CDR2 SYGVQD, per germline (reference sequence). CDR3 size: 13 residues. The sample comprised blood, either unsorted or a sorted T cell fraction (not recorded which). This TCR came from a male donor with ankylosing spondylitis. V gene TRBV10-1 combines with J gene TRBJ1-1; D unclear. CDR3 in DNA: TGCGCCAGCAGTGAAAAACTGAACACTGAAGCTTTCTTT. Translated, it gives CASSEKLNTEAFF.